This entry features one T cell receptor (beta chain) sequence. This entry is derived from a study of blood T cell repertoires in COVID-19. Study in general: The study drew acute and convalescent COVID-19 samples from the United States, Italy and Spain. PBMCs, B-cell-depleted T cells, or T cells provided the cDNA or gDNA that made up the material.

CDR3 length: 12 residues. Germline CDR1 ENHRY, CDR2 SYGVKD. V was clipped by 6 bases and J by 7 bases; unmatched bases: 5. Authors' data handling: Amplified reference gene primers provided the basis for estimating nucleated cell counts. Profiled with immunoSEQ multiplex PCR; TCRdb holds only in-frame clones, not every one. That table supplies the V and J calls and clone size; D and trimming were determined from the DNA. The table has roughly 120,000 clones, around three quarters seen once; the top ten hold 3% to 4.5%. This chain connects TRBV10-3 to TRBJ1-2, with TRBD1 matching 7 bases. This clonotype originated in a woman older than 75 with acute or convalescent COVID-19. The source material was peripheral blood. The CDR3 here is CAIRGTVSGYTF. The DNA for the CDR3 is TGTGCCATCAGGGGGACAGTATCTGGCTACACCTTC.